This TCR beta chain was captured in a study of T cell responses to AZD1222 COVID-19 vaccine. Study conclusions and caveats: Compared with day 0, the breadth and depth of the Spike-specific TCR repertoire rose significantly after two doses of AZD1222. At baseline, just a handful of AZD1222 recipients tested seropositive. The donor group comprised mostly white British people and more females; the analysis possibly underestimated clonal diversity.

Libraries were prepared by immunoSEQ multiplex PCR; TCRdb keeps only in-frame clonotypes and omits some of them. The table has some 74,000 clones, approximately 87% seen once. CDR1 LGHDT and CDR2 YNNKEL come from the germline V gene (reference sequence). The V end lost 8 bases, the J end lost 7 bases, and 9 bases lay between the germline ends. CDR3 size: 12 residues. Concerning this clone itself: As yet, its antigen is unknown.

The receptor's source is an adult who received the AZD1222 COVID-19 vaccine. Specimen: peripheral blood, collected 28 days after the second AZD1222 dose. The rearrangement links TRBV3-1 (or the pseudogene TRBV3-2) to TRBJ1-6; no reliable D call. This CDR3 is CASGPENSPLHF. CDR3 nucleotide sequence: TGTGCCAGCGGGCCTGAAAATTCACCCCTCCACTTT.